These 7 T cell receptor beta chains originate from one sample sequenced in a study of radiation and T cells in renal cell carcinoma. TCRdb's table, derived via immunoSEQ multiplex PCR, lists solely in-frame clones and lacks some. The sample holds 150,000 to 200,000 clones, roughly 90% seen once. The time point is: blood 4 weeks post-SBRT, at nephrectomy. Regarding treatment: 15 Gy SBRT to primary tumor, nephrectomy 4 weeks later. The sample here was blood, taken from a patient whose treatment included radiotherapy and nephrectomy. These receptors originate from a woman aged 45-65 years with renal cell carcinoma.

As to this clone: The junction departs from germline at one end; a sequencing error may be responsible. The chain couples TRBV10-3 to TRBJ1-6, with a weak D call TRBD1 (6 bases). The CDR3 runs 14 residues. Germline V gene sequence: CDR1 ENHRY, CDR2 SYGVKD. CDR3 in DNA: TGTGCCAGCAGTTACGGACAGCTCCATTCACCCCTCCACTTT. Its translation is CASSYGQLHSPLHF.

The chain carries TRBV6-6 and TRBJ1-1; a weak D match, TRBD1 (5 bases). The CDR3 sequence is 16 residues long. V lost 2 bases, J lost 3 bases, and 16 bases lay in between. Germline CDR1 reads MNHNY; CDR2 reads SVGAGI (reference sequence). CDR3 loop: CASSYAPPPGHTEAFF. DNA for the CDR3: TGTGCCAGCAGTTACGCGCCACCCCCGGGGCACACTGAAGCTTTCTTT.

Here the CDR3 reads CASSLTGLEQYF. CDR3 in DNA: TGTGCCAGCAGCCTGACAGGGCTCGAGCAGTACTTC. J is TRBJ2-7 and V is TRBV7-9, with 7 bases aligning to TRBD1. CDR1 SEHNR and CDR2 FQNEAQ come from the germline V gene (reference sequence). The CDR3 is made up of 12 amino acids. Unmatched junction bases numbered 4, after V lost 5 bases and J lost 6 bases. Full variable domain (outside the CDR3, taken from reference TRBV7-9 and TRBJ2-7): DTGVSQNPRHKITKRGQNVTFRCDPISEHNRLYWYRQTLGQGPEFLTYFQNEAQLEKSRLLSDRFSAERPKGSFSTLEIQRTEQGDSAMYLCASSLTGLEQYFGPGTRLTVT.

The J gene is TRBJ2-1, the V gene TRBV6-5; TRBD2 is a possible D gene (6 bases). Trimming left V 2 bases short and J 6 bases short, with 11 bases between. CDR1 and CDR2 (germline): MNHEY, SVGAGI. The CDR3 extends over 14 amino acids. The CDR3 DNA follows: TGTGCCAGCAGTTACGGAGGGACGTCCAATGAGCAGTTCTTC. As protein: CASSYGGTSNEQFF.

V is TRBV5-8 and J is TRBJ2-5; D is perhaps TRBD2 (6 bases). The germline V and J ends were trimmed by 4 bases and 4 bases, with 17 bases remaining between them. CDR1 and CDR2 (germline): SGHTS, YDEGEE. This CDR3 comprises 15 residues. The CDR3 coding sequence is TGTGCCAGCAGCGGGGGGACTCAAAGACGAGAGACCCAGTACTTC. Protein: CASSGGTQRRETQYF.

CDR3 nucleotide sequence: TGCGCCAGCAGCTTACCGGGGCTGGGCACTGAAGCTTTCTTT. As protein: CASSLPGLGTEAFF. V is TRBV5-1 and J is TRBJ1-1, with D maybe TRBD1 (5 bases). Germline CDR1 reads SGHRS; CDR2 reads YFSETQ. V was trimmed by 2 bases and J by 4 bases, leaving 12 bases between them. The length of the CDR3 is 14 residues. Drawing the rest from reference TRBV5-1 and TRBJ1-1, the complete variable domain is KAGVTQTPRYLIKTRGQQVTLSCSPISGHRSVSWYQQTPGQGLQFLFEYFSETQRNKGNFPGRFSGRQFSNSRSEMNVSTLELGDSALYLCASSLPGLGTEAFFGQGTRLTVV.

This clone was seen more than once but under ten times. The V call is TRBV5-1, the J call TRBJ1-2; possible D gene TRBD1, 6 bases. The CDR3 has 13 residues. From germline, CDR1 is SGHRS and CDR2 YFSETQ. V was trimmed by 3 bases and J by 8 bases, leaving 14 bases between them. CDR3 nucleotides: TGCGCCAGCAGCTCGCAGGGGTCACAGGGCTACACCTTC. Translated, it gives CASSSQGSQGYTF. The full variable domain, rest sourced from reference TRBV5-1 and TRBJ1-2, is KAGVTQTPRYLIKTRGQQVTLSCSPISGHRSVSWYQQTPGQGLQFLFEYFSETQRNKGNFPGRFSGRQFSNSRSEMNVSTLELGDSALYLCASSSQGSQGYTFGSGTRLTVV.